This T cell receptor (beta chain) originates from a study of blood T cell repertoires in COVID-19. Germline V CDR1 and CDR2: LNHDA, SQIVND (reference sequence). CDR3 size: 15 residues. Trimming removed 7 bases from V and 1 base from J; junction bases left unmatched: 6. The method was immunoSEQ multiplex PCR; TCRdb's version includes in-frame clones alone and lacks a portion of them. The data show tens of thousands of clones, roughly 91% seen once. What was sequenced was peripheral blood. The clonotype was recovered from a man between 18 and 29 years old with COVID-19, enrolled during active disease. The chain employs TRBV19 and TRBJ2-2; 7 bases are a match to TRBD1. CDR3 in DNA: TGTGCCAGTATCTCCGGGACAGTGAACACCGGGGAGCTGTTTTTT. Its translation: CASISGTVNTGELFF.